Listed below are T cell receptor beta chains from one sample, sequenced in a study of siplizumab effects on memory and regulatory T cells. Generated by immunoSEQ multiplex PCR, the TCRdb table keeps only in-frame clones and is missing some. The sample lists around 97,000 clones; roughly 94% were seen once. Sequencing input: non-Treg CD4+ T cells sorted from blood. The origin of the receptors is a human donor in good health. The CDR3 runs from the conserved cysteine through the conserved F or W. The D gene is left open where the match is weak. Size tells how often a clone was seen (once, few, many) or the class of an expanded clone, and some rows leave it out.

CDR3 DNA: TGTGCCAGCAGCCACCTTCCGGGACCGACAAGTTCTAGCACAGATACGCAGTATTTT
CDR3 protein: CASSHLPGPTSSSTDTQYF
clone size: -
V gene: TRBV16
J gene: TRBJ2-3
D gene: -

CDR3 DNA: TGTGCCAGCAGCATCCGAGGACAGCTCTACGAGCAGTACTTC
CDR3 protein: CASSIRGQLYEQYF
clone size: -
V gene: TRBV7-8
J gene: TRBJ2-7
D gene: -

CDR3 DNA: TGCAGCGCCTCCGTTACGAACACTGAAGCTTTCTTT
CDR3 protein: CSASVTNTEAFF
clone size: -
V gene: TRBV29-1
J gene: TRBJ1-1
D gene: -

CDR3 DNA: TGTGCCAGCAGACGGGACCTAGGAGACGGCTACACCTTC
CDR3 protein: CASRRDLGDGYTF
clone size: -
V gene: TRBV2
J gene: TRBJ1-2
D gene: -

CDR3 DNA: TGCGCCAGCAGCTTGCATCGGGATACGCAGTATTTT
CDR3 protein: CASSLHRDTQYF
clone size: -
V gene: TRBV5-1
J gene: TRBJ2-3
D gene: -

CDR3 DNA: TGTGCCAGCTTAATCGATCGGGGGAGCACAGATACGCAGTATTTT
CDR3 protein: CASLIDRGSTDTQYF
clone size: -
V gene: TRBV5-4
J gene: TRBJ2-3
D gene: -

CDR3 DNA: TGTGCCAGTAGTAGGGGCCGGGGAGGTCGGGAGCAGTACTTC
CDR3 protein: CASSRGRGGREQYF
clone size: -
V gene: TRBV19
J gene: TRBJ2-7
D gene: -

CDR3 DNA: TGTGCCACCAGCACGGGAGCTAACTATGGCTACACCTTC
CDR3 protein: CATSTGANYGYTF
clone size: -
V gene: TRBV15
J gene: TRBJ1-2
D gene: -

CDR3 DNA: TGTGCCAGCAGAAACGACAGGTCCCCTCAAGAGACCCAGTACTTC
CDR3 protein: CASRNDRSPQETQYF
clone size: -
V gene: TRBV6-5
J gene: TRBJ2-5
D gene: -

CDR3 DNA: TGTGCCACCAGCAGAGGAGTGAGCTCTGGAAACACCATATATTTT
CDR3 protein: CATSRGVSSGNTIYF
clone size: -
V gene: TRBV15
J gene: TRBJ1-3
D gene: -

CDR3 DNA: TGTGCCACCACTAGAGGACTAGCGGGAGGGCTGGGGGAGCTGTTTTTT
CDR3 protein: CATTRGLAGGLGELFF
clone size: -
V gene: TRBV5-6
J gene: TRBJ2-2
D gene: TRBD2

CDR3 DNA: TGTGCCAGCAGTTATCAGGGGTCCAGCGGGGGTGTCACAGATACGCAGTATTTT
CDR3 protein: CASSYQGSSGGVTDTQYF
clone size: -
V gene: TRBV28
J gene: TRBJ2-3
D gene: TRBD2

CDR3 DNA: TGCGCCAGCACCGGGGGGCTAGCGGGAGCCGAGCAGTACTTC
CDR3 protein: CASTGGLAGAEQYF
clone size: once
V gene: TRBV5-1
J gene: TRBJ2-7
D gene: TRBD2

CDR3 DNA: TGTGCCAGCAGTGAAGCCTCAGCAAGGCAAAATCAGCCCCAGCATTTT
CDR3 protein: CASSEASARQNQPQHF
clone size: -
V gene: TRBV6-1
J gene: TRBJ1-5
D gene: -

CDR3 DNA: TGTGCCAGCAGTTTATCGGTGGGACTTCCAAGGTCCGGGGAGCTGTTTTTT
CDR3 protein: CASSLSVGLPRSGELFF
clone size: -
V gene: TRBV28
J gene: TRBJ2-2
D gene: -

CDR3 DNA: TGTGCCAGCAGTTTAATAAGAGGAGGGGATTCACCCCTCCACTTT
CDR3 protein: CASSLIRGGDSPLHF
clone size: once
V gene: TRBV27
J gene: TRBJ1-6
D gene: -

CDR3 DNA: TGTGCCAGCAGCTTGGGGTCTGGCAGAGACTACGAGCAGTACTTC
CDR3 protein: CASSLGSGRDYEQYF
clone size: -
V gene: TRBV5-4
J gene: TRBJ2-7
D gene: -

CDR3 DNA: TGCGCCAGCAGCCAAGGGGGAGGGCTAAATGAGCAGTTCTTC
CDR3 protein: CASSQGGGLNEQFF
clone size: medium-sized
V gene: TRBV4-1
J gene: TRBJ2-1
D gene: TRBD2

CDR3 DNA: TGTGCCAGCAGCCACTCGGGGCGAGGGGGGGACAATGAGCAGTTCTTC
CDR3 protein: CASSHSGRGGDNEQFF
clone size: -
V gene: TRBV11-3
J gene: TRBJ2-1
D gene: -

CDR3 DNA: TGTGCCACCAGCAGGGGAGTTTATCGGCCCCAAGAGACCCAGTACTTC
CDR3 protein: CATSRGVYRPQETQYF
clone size: once
V gene: TRBV15
J gene: TRBJ2-5
D gene: -

CDR3 DNA: TGTGCCAGCAGCCTCAGAGGAAGGATCTCCTACGAGCAGTACTTC
CDR3 protein: CASSLRGRISYEQYF
clone size: -
V gene: TRBV5-4
J gene: TRBJ2-7
D gene: -

CDR3 DNA: TGTGCCAGCACCGGGGTGGGCGGGGAGCTGTTTTTT
CDR3 protein: CASTGVGGELFF
clone size: -
V gene: TRBV25-1
J gene: TRBJ2-2
D gene: -

CDR3 DNA: TGCGCCAGCAGCCAAGATGGAAAGGCGGGAGGCCCGGAGGAGACCCAGTACTTC
CDR3 protein: CASSQDGKAGGPEETQYF
clone size: -
V gene: TRBV4-1
J gene: TRBJ2-5
D gene: TRBD2

CDR3 DNA: TGTGCCAGCAGCTTAACGGGGACCTTCACAGATACGCAGTATTTT
CDR3 protein: CASSLTGTFTDTQYF
clone size: -
V gene: TRBV7-3
J gene: TRBJ2-3
D gene: -

CDR3 DNA: TGTGCCAGCAGTTTATTATGGGCAAAGGATCAGCCCCAGCATTTT
CDR3 protein: CASSLLWAKDQPQHF
clone size: -
V gene: TRBV28
J gene: TRBJ1-5
D gene: -

CDR3 DNA: TGTGCCAGCAGCTTAACCTCGGGACTAATAAACACCGGGGAGCTGTTTTTT
CDR3 protein: CASSLTSGLINTGELFF
clone size: once
V gene: TRBV5-4
J gene: TRBJ2-2
D gene: TRBD2

CDR3 DNA: TGTGCCAGCAGCTTGGCCAGGGGCTCCTACAATGAGCAGTTCTTC
CDR3 protein: CASSLARGSYNEQFF
clone size: -
V gene: TRBV5-8
J gene: TRBJ2-1
D gene: -

CDR3 DNA: TGTGCCAGCAGCCCCCGAACTAGCGGCCAAGAGACCCAGTACTTC
CDR3 protein: CASSPRTSGQETQYF
clone size: -
V gene: TRBV11-3
J gene: TRBJ2-5
D gene: TRBD2

CDR3 DNA: TGTGCCAGCAGTGTCCCCCCCCAAGCGGGAGCCCCCGGGGAGCTGTTTTTT
CDR3 protein: CASSVPPQAGAPGELFF
clone size: -
V gene: TRBV27
J gene: TRBJ2-2
D gene: TRBD2

CDR3 DNA: TGTGCCAGCAGCCCCGGAGGGTCGAGGAACATTCAGTACTTC
CDR3 protein: CASSPGGSRNIQYF
clone size: -
V gene: TRBV7-2
J gene: TRBJ2-4
D gene: -

CDR3 DNA: TGTGCCAGCAGCGCACAAGGCTACGGTGAGCAGTTCTTC
CDR3 protein: CASSAQGYGEQFF
clone size: -
V gene: TRBV7-3
J gene: TRBJ2-1
D gene: -

CDR3 DNA: TGTGCCAGCAGCTTAGTTCTGGGGGACTATGGCTACACCTTC
CDR3 protein: CASSLVLGDYGYTF
clone size: -
V gene: TRBV7-9
J gene: TRBJ1-2
D gene: -

CDR3 DNA: TGTGCCAGCAGCGCGAATCCTTACAGGGGCGGCGAAGCTTTCTTT
CDR3 protein: CASSANPYRGGEAFF
clone size: -
V gene: TRBV9
J gene: TRBJ1-1
D gene: TRBD1

CDR3 DNA: TGTGCCAGCAGCCAGATGGTAGCGGGGAACACCGGGGAGCTGTTTTTT
CDR3 protein: CASSQMVAGNTGELFF
clone size: -
V gene: TRBV7-2
J gene: TRBJ2-2
D gene: TRBD2

CDR3 DNA: TGTGCCACCAGCAGCGGGACAGGGGGCCCGTTGATGGTCTATGAGCAGTTCTTC
CDR3 protein: CATSSGTGGPLMVYEQFF
clone size: -
V gene: TRBV15
J gene: TRBJ2-1
D gene: TRBD1

CDR3 DNA: TGCAGCGTTGTATCGGATCAGGGTTATGAGCAGTTCTTC
CDR3 protein: CSVVSDQGYEQFF
clone size: -
V gene: TRBV29-1
J gene: TRBJ2-1
D gene: -

CDR3 DNA: TGTGCTAGTAGGGGACCCACCGACCAAGAGACCCAGTACTTC
CDR3 protein: CASRGPTDQETQYF
clone size: once
V gene: TRBV12-5
J gene: TRBJ2-5
D gene: -

CDR3 DNA: TGTGCCAGCAGCGCGACCCCTGGGTTGAACACCGGGGAGCTGTTTTTT
CDR3 protein: CASSATPGLNTGELFF
clone size: -
V gene: TRBV7-9
J gene: TRBJ2-2
D gene: -

CDR3 DNA: TGTGCCAGCAGTTTATTCACTAGCGGGATGAACGAGCAGTACTTC
CDR3 protein: CASSLFTSGMNEQYF
clone size: -
V gene: TRBV28
J gene: TRBJ2-7
D gene: TRBD2

CDR3 DNA: TGTGCCAGCAGCTTCCGGGGGCGCGACTACGAGCAGTACTTC
CDR3 protein: CASSFRGRDYEQYF
clone size: once
V gene: TRBV7-2
J gene: TRBJ2-7
D gene: -

CDR3 DNA: TGTGCCAGCAGCCAAAGCCGGGAGACCCAGTACTTC
CDR3 protein: CASSQSRETQYF
clone size: -
V gene: TRBV14
J gene: TRBJ2-5
D gene: -

CDR3 DNA: TGTGCCAGCAGCCTGGAGGGTATGAACACTGAAGCTTTCTTT
CDR3 protein: CASSLEGMNTEAFF
clone size: -
V gene: TRBV7-2
J gene: TRBJ1-1
D gene: -